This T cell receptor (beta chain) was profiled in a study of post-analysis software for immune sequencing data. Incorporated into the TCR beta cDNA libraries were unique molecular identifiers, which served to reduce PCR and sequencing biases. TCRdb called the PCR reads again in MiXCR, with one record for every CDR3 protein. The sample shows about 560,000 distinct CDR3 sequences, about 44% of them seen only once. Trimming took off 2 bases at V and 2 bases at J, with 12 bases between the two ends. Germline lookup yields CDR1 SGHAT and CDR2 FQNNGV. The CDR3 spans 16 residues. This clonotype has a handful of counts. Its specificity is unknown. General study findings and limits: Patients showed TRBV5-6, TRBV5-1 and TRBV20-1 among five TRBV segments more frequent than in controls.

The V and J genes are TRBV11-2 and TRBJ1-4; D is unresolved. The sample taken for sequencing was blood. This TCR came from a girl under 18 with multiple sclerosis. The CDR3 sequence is CASSLLRGRTNEKLFF. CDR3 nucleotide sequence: TGTGCCAGCAGCTTATTGCGGGGTCGGACTAATGAAAAACTGTTTTTT.